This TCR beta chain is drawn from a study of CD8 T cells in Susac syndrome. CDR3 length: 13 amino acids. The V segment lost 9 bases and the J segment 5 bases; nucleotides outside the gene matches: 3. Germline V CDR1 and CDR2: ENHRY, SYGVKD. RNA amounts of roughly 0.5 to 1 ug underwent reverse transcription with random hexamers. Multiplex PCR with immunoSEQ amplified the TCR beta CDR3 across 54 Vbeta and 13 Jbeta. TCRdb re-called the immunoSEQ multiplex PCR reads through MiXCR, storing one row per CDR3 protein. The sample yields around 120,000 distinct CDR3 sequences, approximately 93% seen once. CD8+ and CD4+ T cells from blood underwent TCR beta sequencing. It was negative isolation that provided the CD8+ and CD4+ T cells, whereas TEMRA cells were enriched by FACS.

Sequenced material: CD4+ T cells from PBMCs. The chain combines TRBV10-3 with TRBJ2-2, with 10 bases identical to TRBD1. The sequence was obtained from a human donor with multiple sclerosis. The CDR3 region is CAMKGQGTGELFF. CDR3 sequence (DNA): TGTGCCATGAAGGGACAGGGGACCGGGGAGCTGTTTTTT.